This T cell receptor (beta chain) appears in the sequencing data of a study of blood T cell repertoires in COVID-19. Study overall: Sources were T cells, B-cell-depleted T cells, or PBMCs; the material itself was cDNA or gDNA.

The ends were cut back, 7 bases at V and 3 bases at J, with 10 bases in the middle. The CDR3 totals 13 residues. CDR1 is LNHDA, CDR2 SQIVND, per germline (reference sequence). Shortly before study entry, within 2 weeks, exposed participants had met a COVID-19 case. How the authors handled the data: Estimation of nucleated cell counts relied on the amplification of reference gene primers. The assay was immunoSEQ multiplex PCR, and TCRdb's table has in-frame clones only and misses some. D and trimming come from the DNA, and the V and J calls and clone size come from that table. Of about 300,000 clones in the sample, approximately 89% were seen once.

The receptor was isolated from a woman aged 45-60 years who had been exposed to COVID-19. The sequencing sample was made of PBMCs or T cells enriched from blood (not recorded which). The rearrangement links TRBV19 to TRBJ1-5, with a tentative D call TRBD1 (6 bases). DNA for the CDR3: TGTGCCAGTACATACAGGGCCAATCAGCCCCAGCATTTT. It encodes CASTYRANQPQHF.